This TCR beta chain comes out of a study of cytomegalovirus exposure and HLA in healthy donors. The PCR ran on 60 Vbeta and 13 Jbeta primers. The table came from immunoSEQ multiplex PCR; TCRdb's copy has only in-frame clones and leaves some out. The sample yields some 180,000 clones, around 78% seen once. This clone showed up just a few times. CDR3 length equals 13 residues. Looked up from germline, CDR1 is SGHVS and CDR2 is FQNEAQ. V lost 5 bases to trimming and J lost 7 bases, with 14 bases between them. The rearrangement uses TRBV7-8 and TRBJ2-5; D remains unclear. Specimen: PBMCs. The receptor comes from a man aged 18 to 35 in good health and CMV-seronegative. CDR3: CASSPNYLGTQYF. DNA of the CDR3: TGTGCCAGCAGCCCTAACTACCTAGGGACCCAGTACTTC. Full variable domain (remainder filled in from reference TRBV7-8 and TRBJ2-5): GAGVSQSPRYKVAKRGQDVALRCDPISGHVSLFWYQQALGQGPEFLTYFQNEAQLDKSGLPSDRFFAERPEGSVSTLKIQRTQQEDSAVYLCASSPNYLGTQYFGPGTRLLVL.